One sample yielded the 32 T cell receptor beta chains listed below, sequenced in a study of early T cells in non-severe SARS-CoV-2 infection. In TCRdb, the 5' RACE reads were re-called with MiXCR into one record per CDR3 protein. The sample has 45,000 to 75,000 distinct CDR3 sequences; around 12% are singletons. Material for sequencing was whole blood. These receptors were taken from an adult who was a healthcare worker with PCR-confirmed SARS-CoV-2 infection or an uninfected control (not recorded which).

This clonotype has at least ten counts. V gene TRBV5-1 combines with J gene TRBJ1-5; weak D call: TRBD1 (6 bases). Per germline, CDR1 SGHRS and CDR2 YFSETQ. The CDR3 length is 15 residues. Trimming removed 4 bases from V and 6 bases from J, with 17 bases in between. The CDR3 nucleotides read TGCGCCAGCAGCCGCAAGGGGGGAGATGGTCAGCCCCAGCATTTT. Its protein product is CASSRKGGDGQPQHF.

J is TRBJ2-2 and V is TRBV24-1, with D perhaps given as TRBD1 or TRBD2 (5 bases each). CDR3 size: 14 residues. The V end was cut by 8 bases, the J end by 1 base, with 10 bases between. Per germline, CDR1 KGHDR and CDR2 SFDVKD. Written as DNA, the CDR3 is TGTGCCACCAACGGGGACGGGAACACCGGGGAGCTGTTTTTT. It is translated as CATNGDGNTGELFF.

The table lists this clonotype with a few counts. In nucleotides, the CDR3 is TGCAGCGTTGAAACTAGCGGGAGGGCCGCGACCCAGTACTTC. It specifies CSVETSGRAATQYF. This rearrangement joins TRBV29-1 to TRBJ2-5, with 13 bases aligning to TRBD2. The germline V gene has CDR1 SQVTM and CDR2 ANQGSEA. This CDR3 contains 14 residues. V lost 2 bases to trimming and J lost 7 bases; unmatched junction nucleotides: 4.

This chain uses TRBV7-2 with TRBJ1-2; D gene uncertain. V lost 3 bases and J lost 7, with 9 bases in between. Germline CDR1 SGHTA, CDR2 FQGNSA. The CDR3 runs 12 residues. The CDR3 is CASSLEFSGYTF. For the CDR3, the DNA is TGTGCCAGCAGCTTGGAGTTTAGTGGCTACACCTTC.

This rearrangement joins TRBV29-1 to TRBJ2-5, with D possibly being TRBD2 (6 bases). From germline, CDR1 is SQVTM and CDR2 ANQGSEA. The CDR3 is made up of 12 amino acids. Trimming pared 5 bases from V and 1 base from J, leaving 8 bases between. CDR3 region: CSVSGSQETQYF. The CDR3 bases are TGCAGCGTTTCCGGGAGCCAAGAGACCCAGTACTTC.

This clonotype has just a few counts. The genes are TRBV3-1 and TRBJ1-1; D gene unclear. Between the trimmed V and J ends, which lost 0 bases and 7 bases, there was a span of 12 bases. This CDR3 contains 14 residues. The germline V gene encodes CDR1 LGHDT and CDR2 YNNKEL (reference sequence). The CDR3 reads CASSQEPTRGEAFF. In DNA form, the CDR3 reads TGTGCCAGCAGCCAAGAGCCCACACGGGGTGAAGCTTTCTTT. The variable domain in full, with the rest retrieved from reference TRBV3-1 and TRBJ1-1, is DTAVSQTPKYLVTQMGNDKSIKCEQNLGHDTMYWYKQDSKKFLKIMFSYNNKELIINETVPNRFSPKSPDKAHLNLHINSLELGDSAVYFCASSQEPTRGEAFFGQGTRLTVV.

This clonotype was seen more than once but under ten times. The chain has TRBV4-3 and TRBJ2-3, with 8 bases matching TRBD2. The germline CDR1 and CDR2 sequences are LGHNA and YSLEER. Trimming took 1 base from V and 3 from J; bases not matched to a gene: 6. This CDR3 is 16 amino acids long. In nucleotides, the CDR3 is TGCGCCAGCAGCCAAGTCTCGGGGGGGCCGACAGATACGCAGTATTTT. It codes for CASSQVSGGPTDTQYF.

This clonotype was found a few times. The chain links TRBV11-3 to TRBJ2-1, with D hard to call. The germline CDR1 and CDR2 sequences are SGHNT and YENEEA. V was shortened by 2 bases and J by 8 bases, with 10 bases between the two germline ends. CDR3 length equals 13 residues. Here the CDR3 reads CASSLYHRDEQFF. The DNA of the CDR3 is TGTGCCAGCAGCTTATACCATCGGGATGAGCAGTTCTTC.

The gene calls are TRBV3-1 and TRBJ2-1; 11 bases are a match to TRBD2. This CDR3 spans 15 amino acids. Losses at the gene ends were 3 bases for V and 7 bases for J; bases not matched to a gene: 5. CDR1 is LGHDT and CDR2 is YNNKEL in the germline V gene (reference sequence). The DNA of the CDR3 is TGTGCCAGCAGCCAGTCCGGGACTAGCGGAAATGAGCAGTTCTTC. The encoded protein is CASSQSGTSGNEQFF.

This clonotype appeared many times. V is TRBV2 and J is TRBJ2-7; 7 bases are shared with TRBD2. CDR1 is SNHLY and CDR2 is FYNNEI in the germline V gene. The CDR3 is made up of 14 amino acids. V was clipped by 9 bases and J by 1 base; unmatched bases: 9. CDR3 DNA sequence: TGTGCCAGTAGCCCGGCTAGCGGTTCCTACGAGCAGTACTTC. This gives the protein CASSPASGSYEQYF.

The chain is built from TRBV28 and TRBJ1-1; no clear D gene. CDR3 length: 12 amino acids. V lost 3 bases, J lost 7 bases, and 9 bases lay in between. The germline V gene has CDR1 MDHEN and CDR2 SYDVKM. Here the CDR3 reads CASSFEAHEAFF. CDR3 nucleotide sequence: TGTGCCAGCAGTTTTGAGGCGCATGAAGCTTTCTTT.

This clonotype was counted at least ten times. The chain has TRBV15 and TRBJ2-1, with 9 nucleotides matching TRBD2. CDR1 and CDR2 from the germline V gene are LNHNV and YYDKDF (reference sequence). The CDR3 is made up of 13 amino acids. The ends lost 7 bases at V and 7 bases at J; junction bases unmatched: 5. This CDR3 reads CATKVREGNEQFF. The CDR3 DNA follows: TGTGCCACCAAAGTGCGGGAGGGGAATGAGCAGTTCTTC.

The CDR3 DNA follows: TGTGCCATCAGTGGTGGGACAGACACAGATACGCAGTATTTT. Its protein product is CAISGGTDTDTQYF. V gene TRBV10-3 combines with J gene TRBJ2-3; TRBD1 matches at 7 bases. The length of the CDR3 is 14 residues. The germline V gene encodes CDR1 ENHRY and CDR2 SYGVKD. V lost 4 bases to trimming and J lost 2 bases; unmatched junction nucleotides: 3.

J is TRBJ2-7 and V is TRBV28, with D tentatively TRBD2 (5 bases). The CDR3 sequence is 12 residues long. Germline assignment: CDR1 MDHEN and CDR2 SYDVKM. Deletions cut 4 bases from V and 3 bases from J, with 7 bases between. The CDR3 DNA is TGTGCCAGCAGTTCCGGGATCTACGAGCAGTACTTC. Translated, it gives CASSSGIYEQYF.

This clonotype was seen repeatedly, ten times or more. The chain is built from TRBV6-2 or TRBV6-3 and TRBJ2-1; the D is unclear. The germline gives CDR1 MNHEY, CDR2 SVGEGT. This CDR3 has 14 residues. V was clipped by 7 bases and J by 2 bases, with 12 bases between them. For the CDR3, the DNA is TGTGCCAGCAACCCTAATGGTCCCTACAATGAGCAGTTCTTC. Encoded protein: CASNPNGPYNEQFF.

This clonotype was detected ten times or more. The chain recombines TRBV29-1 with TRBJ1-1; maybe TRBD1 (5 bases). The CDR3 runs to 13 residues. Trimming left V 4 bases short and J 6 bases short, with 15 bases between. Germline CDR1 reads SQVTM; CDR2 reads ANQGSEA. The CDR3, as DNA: TGCAGCGTTGTTCCTCAGGGTGACGCTGAAGCTTTCTTT. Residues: CSVVPQGDAEAFF.

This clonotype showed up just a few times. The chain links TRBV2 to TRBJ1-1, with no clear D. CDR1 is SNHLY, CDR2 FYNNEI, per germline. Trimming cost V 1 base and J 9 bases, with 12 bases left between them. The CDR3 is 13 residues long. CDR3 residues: CASSEGQYKQAFF. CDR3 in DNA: TGTGCCAGCAGTGAAGGCCAGTATAAGCAAGCTTTCTTT.

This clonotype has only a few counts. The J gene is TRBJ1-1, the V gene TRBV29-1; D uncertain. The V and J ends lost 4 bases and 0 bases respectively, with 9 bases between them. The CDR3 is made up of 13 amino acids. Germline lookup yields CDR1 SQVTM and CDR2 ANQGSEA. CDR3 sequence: CSVVGIMNTEAFF. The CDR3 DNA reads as TGCAGCGTTGTAGGTATCATGAACACTGAAGCTTTCTTT.

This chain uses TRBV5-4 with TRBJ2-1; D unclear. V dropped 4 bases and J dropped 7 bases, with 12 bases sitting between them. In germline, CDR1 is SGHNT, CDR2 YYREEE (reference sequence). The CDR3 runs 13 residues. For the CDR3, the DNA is TGTGCCAGCAGCCACCCCCTGGGGAATGAGCAGTTCTTC. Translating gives CASSHPLGNEQFF.

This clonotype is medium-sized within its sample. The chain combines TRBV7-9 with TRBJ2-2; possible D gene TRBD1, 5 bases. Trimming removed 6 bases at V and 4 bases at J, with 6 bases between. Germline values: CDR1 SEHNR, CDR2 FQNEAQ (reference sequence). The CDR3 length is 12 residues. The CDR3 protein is CASSRGTGELFF. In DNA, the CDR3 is TGTGCCAGCAGTAGGGGCACCGGGGAGCTGTTTTTT.

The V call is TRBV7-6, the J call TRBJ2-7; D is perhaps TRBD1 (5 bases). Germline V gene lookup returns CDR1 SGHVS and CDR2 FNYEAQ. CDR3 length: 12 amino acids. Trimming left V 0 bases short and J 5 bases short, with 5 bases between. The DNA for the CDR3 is TGTGCCAGCAGCTTAGCAGGGGACGAGCAGTACTTC. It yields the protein CASSLAGDEQYF. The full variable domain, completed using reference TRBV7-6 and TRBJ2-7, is GAGVSQSPRYKVTKRGQDVALRCDPISGHVSLYWYRQALGQGPEFLTYFNYEAQQDKSGLPNDRFSAERPEGSISTLTIQRTEQRDSAMYRCASSLAGDEQYFGPGTRLTVT.

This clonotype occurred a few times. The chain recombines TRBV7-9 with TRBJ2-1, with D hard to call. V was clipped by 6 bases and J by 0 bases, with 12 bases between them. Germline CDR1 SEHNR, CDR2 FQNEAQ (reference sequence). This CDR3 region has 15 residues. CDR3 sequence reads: CASRKTVNSYNEQFF. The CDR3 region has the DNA TGTGCCAGCAGGAAAACAGTTAACTCCTACAATGAGCAGTTCTTC.

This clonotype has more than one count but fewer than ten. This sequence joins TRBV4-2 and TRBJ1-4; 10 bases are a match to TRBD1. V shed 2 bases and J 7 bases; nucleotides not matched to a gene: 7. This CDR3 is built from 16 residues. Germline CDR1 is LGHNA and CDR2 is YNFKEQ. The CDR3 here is CASSQTETGGGEKLFF. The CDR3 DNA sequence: TGTGCCAGCAGCCAAACTGAGACAGGGGGCGGTGAAAAACTGTTTTTT.

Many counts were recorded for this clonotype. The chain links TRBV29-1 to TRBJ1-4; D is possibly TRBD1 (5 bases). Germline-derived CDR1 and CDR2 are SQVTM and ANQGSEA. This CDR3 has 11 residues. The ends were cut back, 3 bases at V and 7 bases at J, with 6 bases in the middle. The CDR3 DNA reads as TGCAGCGTTGATGGGGGTGAAAAACTGTTTTTT. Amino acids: CSVDGGEKLFF.

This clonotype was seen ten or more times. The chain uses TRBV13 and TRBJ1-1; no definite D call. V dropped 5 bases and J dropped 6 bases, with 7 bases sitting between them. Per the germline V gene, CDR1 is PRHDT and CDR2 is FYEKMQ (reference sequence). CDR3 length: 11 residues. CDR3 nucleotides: TGTGCCAGCAGCGAGGACTCTGAAGCTTTCTTT. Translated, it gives CASSEDSEAFF.

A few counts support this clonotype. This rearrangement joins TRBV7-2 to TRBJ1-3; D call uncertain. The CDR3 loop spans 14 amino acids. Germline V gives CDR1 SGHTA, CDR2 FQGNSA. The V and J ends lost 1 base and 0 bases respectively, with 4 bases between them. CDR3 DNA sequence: TGTGCCAGCAGCTTAGGTCGCTCTGGAAACACCATATATTTT. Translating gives CASSLGRSGNTIYF.

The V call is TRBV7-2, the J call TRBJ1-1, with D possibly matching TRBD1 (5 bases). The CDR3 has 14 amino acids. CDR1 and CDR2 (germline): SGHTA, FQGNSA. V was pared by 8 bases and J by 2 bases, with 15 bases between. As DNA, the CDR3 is TGTGCCAGCGGAGGGGTCGGGAGTAACACTGAAGCTTTCTTT. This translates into CASGGVGSNTEAFF.

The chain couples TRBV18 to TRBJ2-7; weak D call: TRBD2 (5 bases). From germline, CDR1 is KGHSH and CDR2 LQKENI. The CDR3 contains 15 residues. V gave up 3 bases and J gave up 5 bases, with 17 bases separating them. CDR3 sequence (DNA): TGTGCCAGCTCACCCAAGGGAGTTGGTGTGAACGAGCAGTACTTC. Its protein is CASSPKGVGVNEQYF.

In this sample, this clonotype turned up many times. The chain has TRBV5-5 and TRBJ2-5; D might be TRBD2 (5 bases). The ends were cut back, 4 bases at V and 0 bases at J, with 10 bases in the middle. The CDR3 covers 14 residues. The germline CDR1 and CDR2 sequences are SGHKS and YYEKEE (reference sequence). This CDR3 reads CASSRRGDQETQYF. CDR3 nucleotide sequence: TGTGCCAGCAGCCGACGGGGTGACCAAGAGACCCAGTACTTC.

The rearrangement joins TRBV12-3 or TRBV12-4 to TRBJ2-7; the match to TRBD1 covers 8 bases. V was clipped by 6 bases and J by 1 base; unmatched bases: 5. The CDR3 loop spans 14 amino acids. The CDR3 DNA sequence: TGTGCCAGCAGCCCGGGACAGGAATCCTACGAGCAGTACTTC. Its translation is CASSPGQESYEQYF.

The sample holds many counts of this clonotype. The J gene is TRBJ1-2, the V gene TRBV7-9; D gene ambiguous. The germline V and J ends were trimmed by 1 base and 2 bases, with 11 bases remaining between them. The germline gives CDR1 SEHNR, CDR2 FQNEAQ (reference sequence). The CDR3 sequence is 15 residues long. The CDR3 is CASSLVVGKNYGYTF. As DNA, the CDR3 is TGTGCCAGCAGCTTAGTTGTAGGGAAAAACTATGGCTACACCTTC.

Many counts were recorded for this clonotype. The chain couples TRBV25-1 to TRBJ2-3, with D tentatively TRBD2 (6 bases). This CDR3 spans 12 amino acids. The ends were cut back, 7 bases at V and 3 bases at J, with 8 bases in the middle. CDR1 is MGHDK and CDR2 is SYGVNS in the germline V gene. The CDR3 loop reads CASNRGTDTQYF. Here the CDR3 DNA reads TGTGCCAGCAATCGGGGGACAGATACGCAGTATTTT.